This T cell receptor beta chain was profiled in a study of cytomegalovirus exposure and HLA in healthy donors (dated by TCRdb to about 2017). About the investigation overall: The roughly 670 repertoires of the first cohort and the approximately 110 validation repertoires were produced on the same platform, according to a later analysis. The study aimed to test whether signatures of past pathogen exposure could be identified by cataloging public T cell receptors. Besides the first cohort of 666 subjects, a separate validation cohort made up of 120 different subjects was used. The study combined high-throughput TCR immunosequencing, statistical association of individual TCRs with disease status, and machine learning to predict cytomegalovirus infection status. Overall study outcomes, separate from this receptor: All 110 or so repertoires were used to score co-occurrence in the validation cohort in a later analysis, because that analysis had no HLA typing for the cohort. While some public TCRs were present in many individuals, most TCR sequences turned up only very rarely across donors. A few of the identified cytomegalovirus-associated TCR beta chains were confirmed in vitro to be specific for cytomegalovirus antigens. Cytomegalovirus status was reported to be diagnosed by the classifier with high specificity and sensitivity in both the original and validation cohorts. In a later analysis, TCRs clustered in the first cohort were found to also tend to co-occur in the roughly 110 validation repertoires, with about 93% of cluster scores above 0. In the study, 150 to 200 TCR beta chains were listed as associated with cytomegalovirus. According to the authors, the approach could potentially be generalized to other disease states and immunological phenotypes.

V lost 6 bases and J lost 5 bases, and the count of bases not matched to a germline gene is 6. Via the germline V gene, CDR1 is MDHEN and CDR2 SYDVKM. The CDR3 measures 13 amino acids from cysteine to phenylalanine. Only the CDR3 DNA stays, 39 bases, in frame from base 1. Library construction relied on the immunoSEQ multiplex PCR assay. Concerning the study's data processing: A statistical classification framework was built for diagnosing cytomegalovirus status from the catalog of TCR beta chain sequences. The table comes from immuneACCESS by way of TCRdb, which keeps in-frame sequences with V and J called. Part of the clones is missing from these tables; in studies checked, under half for an unresolved V gene and the rest for unknown reasons. V and J calls and clone size are given by that table; D and trimming were obtained from the DNA. Recorded for this sample are about 140,000 clones; around 85% of them occurred a single time. The ten top clones hold roughly 3% of the sample.

Regarding this clone: The antigen it binds to is not known. No base quality information exists; no much larger clone differs at one position.

Separate from the approximately 700-subject first cohort, the validation cohort of about 130 subjects was the group to which the donors belonged. This clonotype was sampled from a young man in good health and CMV-seronegative. The sample comprised PBMCs. This sequence uses TRBV28 and TRBJ2-5; 7 of the junction bases match TRBD2. The CDR3 loop reads CASSPRGGETQYF. The DNA sequence reads TGTGCCAGCAGCCCACGGGGAGGGGAGACCCAGTACTTC.